Sequencing of this T cell receptor beta chain was carried out in a study of cytomegalovirus exposure and HLA in healthy donors. Germline assignment: CDR1 SQVTM and CDR2 ANQGSEA. This CDR3 comprises 14 residues. The V end lost 1 base, the J end lost 2 bases, and 11 bases lay between the germline ends. This clone was found once. A multiplex PCR was run with 60 Vbeta primers and 13 Jbeta primers. Clones were read by immunoSEQ multiplex PCR, and TCRdb kept only the in-frame ones, dropping some. The sample yields 35,000 to 50,000 clones, 60% to 70% seen once. The sample was PBMCs. The clonotype originates from a man aged 35 to 55 in good health and CMV-seronegative. The rearrangement links TRBV29-1 to TRBJ1-2; maybe TRBD1 (6 bases). The CDR3 spells CSVEGPTGNYGYTF. In DNA form, the CDR3 reads TGCAGCGTTGAAGGCCCCACAGGGAACTATGGCTACACCTTC.